A selection of T cell receptor beta chains follows, all from one sample in a study of early T cells in non-severe SARS-CoV-2 infection. Each CDR3 protein is one row after TCRdb ran MiXCR on the 5' RACE reads. The data show over 50,000 distinct CDR3 sequences, 15% seen once. The input for sequencing was whole blood, taken at baseline. Receptors were obtained from an adult who was a healthcare worker with PCR-confirmed SARS-CoV-2 infection or an uninfected control (not recorded which). CDR3s include the opening cysteine and the closing phenylalanine or tryptophan. The order of the fields is J gene, CDR3 length, V gene, D gene, clone size, CDR3 protein, CDR3 DNA. D genes are given only for firm matches. The listing skips clone size in some rows; elsewhere it reads once, few, many or a size class.

>TRBJ1-2|14|TRBV5-1|TRBD1|few
CASTGQGALTGYTF
TGCGCCAGCACCGGACAGGGCGCACTTACGGGCTACACCTTC
>TRBJ2-6|17|TRBV5-1|.|many
CASSLNSGNSGANVLTF
TGCGCCAGCAGCTTGAATTCAGGGAACTCTGGGGCCAACGTCCTGACTTTC
>TRBJ2-1|16|TRBV25-1|TRBD1|many
CASTPVGDRGGNEQFF
TGTGCCAGCACCCCTGTGGGGGACAGGGGAGGCAATGAGCAGTTCTTC
>TRBJ1-1|12|TRBV6-1|.|.
CASSVLVREAFF
TGTGCCAGCAGTGTCCTGGTGAGGGAAGCTTTCTTT
>TRBJ2-1|11|TRBV7-9|.|few
CASRLVDEQFF
TGTGCCAGCAGACTTGTGGATGAGCAGTTCTTC
>TRBJ1-2|15|TRBV9|.|few
CASSKYSGIGNGYTF
TGTGCCAGCAGCAAATACTCAGGGATTGGGAATGGCTACACCTTC
>TRBJ1-1|12|TRBV5-4|.|few
CASSFGNTEAFF
TGTGCCAGCAGCTTTGGGAACACTGAAGCTTTCTTT
>TRBJ2-3|17|TRBV3-1|.|few
CASSQDMGVVGADTQYF
TGTGCCAGCAGCCAAGATATGGGAGTCGTGGGCGCAGATACGCAGTATTTT
>TRBJ1-6|15|TRBV9|.|.
CASSVASSYNSPLHF
TGTGCCAGCAGCGTTGCTAGCTCCTATAATTCACCCCTCCACTTT
>TRBJ2-7|17|TRBV15|TRBD2|.
CATSRDRASGKHYEQYF
TGTGCCACCAGCAGAGATAGGGCTAGCGGCAAGCACTACGAGCAGTACTTC
>TRBJ2-7|17|TRBV10-3|.|many
CAISDGETGYYSYEQYF
TGTGCCATCAGTGATGGGGAAACAGGTTATTATTCCTACGAGCAGTACTTC
>TRBJ2-1|15|TRBV5-4|TRBD2|many
CASSPGRGPYNEQFF
TGTGCCAGCAGCCCAGGGAGGGGCCCCTACAATGAGCAGTTCTTC
>TRBJ2-7|14|TRBV6-1|TRBD2|few
CASSETGGSYEQYF
TGTGCCAGCAGTGAAACGGGGGGCTCCTACGAGCAGTACTTC
>TRBJ1-6|15|TRBV3-1|.|.
CASSPNEGVGSPLHF
TGTGCCAGCAGCCCCAATGAGGGGGTCGGATCACCCCTCCACTTT
>TRBJ1-5|14|TRBV6-6|TRBD1|.
CASSWTGDNQPQHF
TGTGCCAGCAGCTGGACAGGGGACAATCAGCCCCAGCATTTT
>TRBJ2-1|12|TRBV12-3/TRBV12-4|.|.
CASTHGGNEQFF
TGTGCCAGCACCCACGGAGGCAATGAGCAGTTCTTC
>TRBJ2-2|16|TRBV12-3/TRBV12-4|TRBD1|few
CASSTGDRDQTGELFF
TGTGCCAGCAGTACCGGGGACAGGGATCAAACCGGGGAGCTGTTTTTT
>TRBJ2-7|15|TRBV9|.|few
CASSPYDRRTYEQYF
TGTGCCAGCAGCCCATATGACAGGCGAACCTACGAGCAGTACTTC
>TRBJ2-1|16|TRBV7-9|TRBD1|few
CASSLRGGGMGSEQFF
TGTGCCAGCAGCCTTAGAGGGGGCGGCATGGGATCTGAGCAGTTCTTC
>TRBJ2-5|14|TRBV12-3/TRBV12-4|TRBD1|.
CASRGQGHQETQYF
TGTGCCAGCAGGGGACAGGGCCACCAAGAGACCCAGTACTTC
>TRBJ2-5|11|TRBV11-2|.|.
CASSRKETQYF
TGTGCCAGCAGCCGTAAGGAGACCCAGTACTTC
>TRBJ2-5|14|TRBV24-1|.|few
CATSAPGSQETQYF
TGTGCCACCAGCGCTCCCGGGAGCCAAGAGACCCAGTACTTC
>TRBJ1-2|13|TRBV11-2|.|few
CASSLSPNYGYTF
TGTGCCAGCAGCTTATCGCCGAACTATGGCTACACCTTC
>TRBJ2-1|14|TRBV29-1|TRBD2|.
CSFRTSRSHNEQFF
TGCAGCTTCCGGACTAGCCGCAGTCACAATGAGCAGTTCTTC
>TRBJ2-1|11|TRBV9|.|few
CASSGQIEQFF
TGTGCCAGCAGCGGACAGATTGAGCAGTTCTTC
>TRBJ2-2|15|TRBV2|TRBD1|.
CASIGDRPLGGELFF
TGTGCCAGCATCGGGGACAGGCCCCTTGGAGGGGAGCTGTTTTTT
>TRBJ1-2|13|TRBV29-1|.|many
CSVERDRTAGYTF
TGCAGCGTTGAGAGAGACAGAACCGCCGGCTACACCTTC
>TRBJ2-1|15|TRBV5-1|.|few
CASGRGPSSYNEQFF
TGCGCCAGCGGGCGGGGGCCGAGCTCCTACAATGAGCAGTTCTTC
>TRBJ2-5|14|TRBV18|.|.
CASSRGVDQETQYF
TGTGCCAGCTCGCGAGGGGTGGATCAAGAGACCCAGTACTTC
>TRBJ2-7|12|TRBV5-4|.|.
CASSFLGTQQYF
TGTGCCAGCAGCTTTCTCGGGACACAGCAGTACTTC
>TRBJ2-5|15|TRBV7-8|.|.
CASSLDTGSGETQYF
TGTGCCAGCAGCTTAGATACTGGGTCCGGGGAGACCCAGTACTTC
>TRBJ1-1|13|TRBV11-2|.|many
CASRRSRNTEAFF
TGTGCCAGCAGACGTAGCAGGAACACTGAAGCTTTCTTT
>TRBJ2-3|11|TRBV29-1|.|.
CSIDSSVSQYF
TGCAGCATTGACTCCTCCGTTTCGCAGTATTTT
>TRBJ2-5|12|TRBV20-1|TRBD1|.
CSARGQGETQYF
TGCAGTGCTAGAGGACAGGGAGAGACCCAGTACTTC
>TRBJ2-3|14|TRBV7-3|.|many
CASSKAGSPDTQYF
TGTGCCAGCAGCAAGGCGGGGTCCCCAGATACGCAGTATTTT
>TRBJ2-7|17|TRBV7-9|.|many
CASSSLRGTGSSYEQYF
TGTGCCAGCAGCTCCCTTCGCGGGACGGGGAGCTCCTACGAGCAGTACTTC
>TRBJ1-5|14|TRBV30|.|.
CAWSRGTSKQPQHF
TGTGCCTGGAGTCGAGGGACTTCAAAACAGCCCCAGCATTTT
>TRBJ2-5|12|TRBV20-1|.|.
CSAGPRGETQYF
TGCAGTGCTGGCCCTAGGGGAGAGACCCAGTACTTC
>TRBJ2-3|13|TRBV20-1|.|few
CSAREGAQDTQYF
TGCAGTGCTAGAGAGGGGGCACAGGATACGCAGTATTTT
>TRBJ2-1|15|TRBV12-3/TRBV12-4|.|few
CASSPELTRHNEQFF
TGTGCCAGCAGCCCGGAGTTAACAAGGCACAATGAGCAGTTCTTC
>TRBJ2-2|12|TRBV30|.|few
CAWSPWPGELFF
TGTGCCTGGAGCCCCTGGCCCGGGGAGCTGTTTTTT
>TRBJ2-7|14|TRBV6-1|TRBD1|many
CASSLTGQGYEQYF
TGTGCCAGCAGCCTGACAGGGCAAGGCTACGAGCAGTACTTC
>TRBJ2-1|10|TRBV29-1|.|few
CSAGAFEQFF
TGCAGCGCGGGGGCGTTTGAGCAGTTCTTC
>TRBJ2-1|14|TRBV2|TRBD1|many
CASSELRQGNEQFF
TGTGCCAGCAGTGAACTTCGACAGGGCAATGAGCAGTTCTTC
>TRBJ2-2|11|TRBV28|.|few
CASSSPGELFF
TGTGCCAGCAGTTCCCCCGGGGAGCTGTTTTTT
>TRBJ1-1|15|TRBV28|.|few
CASSLEGKFGTEAFF
TGTGCCAGCAGTTTAGAGGGGAAGTTCGGGACTGAAGCTTTCTTT
>TRBJ2-1|14|TRBV29-1|TRBD2|.
CSGILAGGQDEQFF
TGCAGCGGTATACTAGCGGGAGGGCAGGATGAGCAGTTCTTC
>TRBJ1-2|13|TRBV5-1|.|.
CASSLDTGWAYTF
TGCGCCAGCAGCTTGGATACAGGGTGGGCCTACACCTTC
>TRBJ2-7|18|TRBV9|TRBD2|few
CASSPPRRGQRGFYEQYF
TGTGCCAGCAGCCCTCCTCGGCGGGGGCAGCGGGGGTTCTACGAGCAGTACTTC
>TRBJ2-1|15|TRBV4-1|TRBD2|.
CASSQPIRTRNEQFF
TGCGCCAGCAGCCAGCCTATCCGGACTAGGAATGAGCAGTTCTTC
>TRBJ2-1|15|TRBV2|.|.
CASSELPRSYNEQFF
TGTGCCAGCAGTGAATTACCCCGATCCTACAATGAGCAGTTCTTC
>TRBJ1-5|13|TRBV7-2|.|.
CASSLTTDQPQHF
TGTGCCAGCAGCCTCACTACAGATCAGCCCCAGCATTTT
>TRBJ2-5|13|TRBV25-1|.|few
CASSELLVGTQYF
TGTGCCAGCAGTGAATTACTGGTAGGGACCCAGTACTTC
>TRBJ2-1|12|TRBV29-1|.|many
CSVEQGPNEQFF
TGCAGCGTTGAACAGGGCCCCAATGAGCAGTTCTTC
>TRBJ2-3|16|TRBV10-3|TRBD1|once
CAITDRDRRSTDTQYF
TGTGCCATCACCGACCGGGACAGGAGAAGCACAGATACGCAGTATTTT
>TRBJ2-3|17|TRBV3-1|TRBD2|.
CASSQLGRLAGADTQYF
TGTGCCAGCAGCCAGCTTGGGAGGCTAGCGGGAGCAGATACGCAGTATTTT
>TRBJ2-6|13|TRBV20-1|.|.
CSAGGSGANVLTF
TGCAGTGCCGGGGGCTCTGGGGCCAACGTCCTGACTTTC
>TRBJ2-7|15|TRBV28|.|.
CASSLSRGGSYEQYF
TGTGCCAGCAGTTTATCCCGAGGGGGCTCCTACGAGCAGTACTTC
>TRBJ2-5|15|TRBV5-1|TRBD2|.
CASSLSSGTQETQYF
TGCGCCAGCAGCTTGTCTAGCGGGACACAAGAGACCCAGTACTTC